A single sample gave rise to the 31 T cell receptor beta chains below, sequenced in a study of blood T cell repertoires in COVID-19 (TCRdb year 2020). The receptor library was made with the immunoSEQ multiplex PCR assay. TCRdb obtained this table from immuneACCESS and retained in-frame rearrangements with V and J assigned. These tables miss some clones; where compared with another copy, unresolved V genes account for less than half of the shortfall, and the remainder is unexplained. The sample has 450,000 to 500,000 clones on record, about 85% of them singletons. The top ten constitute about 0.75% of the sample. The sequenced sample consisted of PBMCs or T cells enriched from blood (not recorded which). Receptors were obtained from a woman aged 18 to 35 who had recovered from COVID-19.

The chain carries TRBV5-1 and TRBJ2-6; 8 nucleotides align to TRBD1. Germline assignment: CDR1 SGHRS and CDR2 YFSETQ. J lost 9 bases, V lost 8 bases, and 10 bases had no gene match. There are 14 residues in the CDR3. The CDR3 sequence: CASRSTGEGNVLTF. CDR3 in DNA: TGCGCCAGTCGTTCGACAGGGGAAGGCAACGTCCTGACTTTC.

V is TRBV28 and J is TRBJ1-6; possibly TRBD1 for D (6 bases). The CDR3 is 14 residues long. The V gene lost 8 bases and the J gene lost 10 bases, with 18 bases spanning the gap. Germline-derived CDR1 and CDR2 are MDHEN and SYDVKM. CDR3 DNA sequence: TGTGCCAGCCATCCGGGACACCCCTTCTCACCCCTCCACTTT. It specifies CASHPGHPFSPLHF.

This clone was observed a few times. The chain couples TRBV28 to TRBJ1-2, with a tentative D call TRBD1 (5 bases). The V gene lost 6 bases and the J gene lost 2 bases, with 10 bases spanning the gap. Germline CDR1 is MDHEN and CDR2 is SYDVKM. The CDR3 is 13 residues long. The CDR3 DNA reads TGTGCCAGCAGAAGGGGTCAAAACTATGGCTACACCTTC. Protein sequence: CASRRGQNYGYTF.

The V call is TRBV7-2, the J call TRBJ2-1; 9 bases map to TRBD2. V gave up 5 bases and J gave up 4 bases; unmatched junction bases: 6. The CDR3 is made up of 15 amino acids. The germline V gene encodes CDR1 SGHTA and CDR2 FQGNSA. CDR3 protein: CASSTGTSLYNEQFF. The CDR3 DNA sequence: TGTGCCAGCAGCACCGGGACTAGCCTTTACAATGAGCAGTTCTTC. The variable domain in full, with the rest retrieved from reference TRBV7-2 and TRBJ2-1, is GAGVSQSPSNKVTEKGKDVELRCDPISGHTALYWYRQSLGQGLEFLIYFQGNSAPDKSGLPSDRFSAERTGGSVSTLTIQRTQQEDSAVYLCASSTGTSLYNEQFFGPGTRLTVL.

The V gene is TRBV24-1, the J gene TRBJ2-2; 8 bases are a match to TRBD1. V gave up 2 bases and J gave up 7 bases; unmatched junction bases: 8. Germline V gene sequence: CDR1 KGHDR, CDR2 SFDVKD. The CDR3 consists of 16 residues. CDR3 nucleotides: TGTGCCACCAGTGATTCCAGGGGGCGTAGGAACGGGGAGCTGTTTTTT. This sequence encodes CATSDSRGRRNGELFF.

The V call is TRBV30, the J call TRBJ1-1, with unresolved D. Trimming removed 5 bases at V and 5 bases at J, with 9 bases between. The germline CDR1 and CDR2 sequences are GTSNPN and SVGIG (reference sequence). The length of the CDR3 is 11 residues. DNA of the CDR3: TGTGCCTGGGAGGAGGCAACTGAAGCTTTCTTT. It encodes CAWEEATEAFF.

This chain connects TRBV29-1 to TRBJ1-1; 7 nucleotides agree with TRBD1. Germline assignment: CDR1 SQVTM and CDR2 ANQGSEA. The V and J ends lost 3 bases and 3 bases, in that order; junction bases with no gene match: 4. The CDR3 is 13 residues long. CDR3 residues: CSVDRGADTEAFF. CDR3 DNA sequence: TGCAGCGTTGACAGGGGGGCGGACACTGAAGCTTTCTTT.

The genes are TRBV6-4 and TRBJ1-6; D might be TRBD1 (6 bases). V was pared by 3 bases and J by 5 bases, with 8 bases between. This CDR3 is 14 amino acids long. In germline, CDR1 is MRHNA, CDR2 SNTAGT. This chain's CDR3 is CASSETGHNSPLHF. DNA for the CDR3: TGTGCCAGCAGTGAGACAGGCCATAATTCACCCCTCCACTTT.

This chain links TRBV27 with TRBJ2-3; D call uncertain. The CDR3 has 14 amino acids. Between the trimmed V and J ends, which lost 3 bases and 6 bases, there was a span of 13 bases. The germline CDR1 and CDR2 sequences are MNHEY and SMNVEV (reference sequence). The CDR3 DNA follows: TGTGCCAGCAGTTTTAGTAGTCTGGTCGATACGCAGTATTTT. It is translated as CASSFSSLVDTQYF.

The CDR3 region has the DNA TGTGCCAGCAGCCAAGGGACAGAAGAGGGTGAAAAACTGTTTTTT. As protein: CASSQGTEEGEKLFF. The chain has TRBV3-1 (or the pseudogene TRBV3-2) and TRBJ1-4, with D possibly being TRBD1 (6 bases). Trimming left V 1 base short and J 7 bases short, with 13 bases between. The CDR3 contains 15 residues. The germline V gene encodes CDR1 LGHDT and CDR2 YNNKEL (reference sequence).

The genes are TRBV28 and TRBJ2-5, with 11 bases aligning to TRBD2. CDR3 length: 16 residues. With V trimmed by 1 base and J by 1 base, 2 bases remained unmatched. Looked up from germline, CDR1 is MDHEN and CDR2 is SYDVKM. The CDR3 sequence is CASSLLGLAVQETQYF. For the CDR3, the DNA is TGTGCCAGCAGTTTATTGGGACTAGCGGTCCAAGAGACCCAGTACTTC.

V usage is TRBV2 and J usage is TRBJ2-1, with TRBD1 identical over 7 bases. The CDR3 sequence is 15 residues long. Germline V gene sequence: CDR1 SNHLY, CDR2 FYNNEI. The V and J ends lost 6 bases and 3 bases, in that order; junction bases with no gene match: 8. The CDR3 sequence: CASRFGQVLYNEQFF. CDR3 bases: TGTGCCAGCAGATTCGGACAGGTTCTCTACAATGAGCAGTTCTTC.

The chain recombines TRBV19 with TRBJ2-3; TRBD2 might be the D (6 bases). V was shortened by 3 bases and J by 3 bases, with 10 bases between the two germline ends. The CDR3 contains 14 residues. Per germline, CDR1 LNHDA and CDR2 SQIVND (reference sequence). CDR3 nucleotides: TGTGCCAGTAGTATGGCCCGGGGGACAGATACGCAGTATTTT. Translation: CASSMARGTDTQYF.

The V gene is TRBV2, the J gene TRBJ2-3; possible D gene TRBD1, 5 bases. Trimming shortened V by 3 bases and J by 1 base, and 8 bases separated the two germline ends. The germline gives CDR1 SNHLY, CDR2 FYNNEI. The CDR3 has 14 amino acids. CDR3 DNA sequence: TGTGCCAGCAGTGACGACAGTCGCACAGATACGCAGTATTTT. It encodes CASSDDSRTDTQYF.

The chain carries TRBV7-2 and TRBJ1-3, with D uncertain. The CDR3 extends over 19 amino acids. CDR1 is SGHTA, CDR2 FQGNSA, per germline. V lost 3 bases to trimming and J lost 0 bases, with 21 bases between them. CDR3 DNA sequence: TGTGCCAGCAGCTTTGGGTCTTACGGAGACGCCATCTCTGGAAACACCATATATTTT. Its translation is CASSFGSYGDAISGNTIYF.

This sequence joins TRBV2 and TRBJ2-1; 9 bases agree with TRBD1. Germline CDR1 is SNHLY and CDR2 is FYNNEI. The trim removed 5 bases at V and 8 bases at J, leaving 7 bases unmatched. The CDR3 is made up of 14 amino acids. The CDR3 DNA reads TGTGCCAGCAGTAGGGACAGGGAGGAGTATGAGCAGTTCTTC. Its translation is CASSRDREEYEQFF.

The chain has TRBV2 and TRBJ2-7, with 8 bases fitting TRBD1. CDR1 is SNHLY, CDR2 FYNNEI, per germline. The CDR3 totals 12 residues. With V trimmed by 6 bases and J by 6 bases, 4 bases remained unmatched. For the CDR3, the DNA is TGTGCCAGCAGCGCGGACAGGGCCGAGCAGTACTTC. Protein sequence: CASSADRAEQYF. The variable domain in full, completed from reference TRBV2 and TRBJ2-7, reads EPEVTQTPSHQVTQMGQEVILRCVPISNHLYFYWYRQILGQKVEFLVSFYNNEISEKSEIFDDQFSVERPDGSNFTLKIRSTKLEDSAMYFCASSADRAEQYFGPGTRLTVT.

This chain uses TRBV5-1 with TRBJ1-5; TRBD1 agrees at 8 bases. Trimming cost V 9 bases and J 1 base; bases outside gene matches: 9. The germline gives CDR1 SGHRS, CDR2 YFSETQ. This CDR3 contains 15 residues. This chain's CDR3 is CAITTGAGSNQPQHF. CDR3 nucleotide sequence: TGCGCCATAACGACAGGGGCTGGGAGCAATCAGCCCCAGCATTTT.

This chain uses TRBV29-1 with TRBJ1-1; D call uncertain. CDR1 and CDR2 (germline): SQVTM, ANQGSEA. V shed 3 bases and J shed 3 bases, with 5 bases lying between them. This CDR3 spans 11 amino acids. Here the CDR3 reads CSVDRYTEAFF. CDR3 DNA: TGCAGCGTTGACCGTTACACTGAAGCTTTCTTT.

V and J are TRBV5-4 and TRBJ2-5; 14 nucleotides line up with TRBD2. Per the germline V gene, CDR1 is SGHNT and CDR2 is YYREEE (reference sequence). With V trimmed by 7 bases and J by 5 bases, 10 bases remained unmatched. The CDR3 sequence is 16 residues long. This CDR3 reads CASGPQTSGGDETQYF. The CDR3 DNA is TGTGCCAGCGGGCCCCAGACTAGCGGGGGGGATGAGACCCAGTACTTC.

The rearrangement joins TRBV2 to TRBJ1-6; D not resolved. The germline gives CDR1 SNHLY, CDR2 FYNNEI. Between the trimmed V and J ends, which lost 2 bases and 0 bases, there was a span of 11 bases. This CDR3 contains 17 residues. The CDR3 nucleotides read TGTGCCAGCAGTGAACCGGAGGGAAGCTCCTATAATTCACCCCTCCACTTT. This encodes CASSEPEGSSYNSPLHF.

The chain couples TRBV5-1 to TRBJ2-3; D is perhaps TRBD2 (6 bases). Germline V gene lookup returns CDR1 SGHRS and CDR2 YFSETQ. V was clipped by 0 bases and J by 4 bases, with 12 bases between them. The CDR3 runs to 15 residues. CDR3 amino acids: CASSLDRGGADTQYF. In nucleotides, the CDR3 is TGCGCCAGCAGCTTGGATCGGGGAGGCGCAGATACGCAGTATTTT.

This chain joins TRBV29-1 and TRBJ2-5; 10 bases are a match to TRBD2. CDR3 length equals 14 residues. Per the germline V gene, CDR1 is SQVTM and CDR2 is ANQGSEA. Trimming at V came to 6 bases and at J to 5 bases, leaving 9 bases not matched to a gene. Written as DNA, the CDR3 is TGCAGCGTAGAAAGCGGGGGGGCCCCGGAGACCCAGTACTTC. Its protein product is CSVESGGAPETQYF.

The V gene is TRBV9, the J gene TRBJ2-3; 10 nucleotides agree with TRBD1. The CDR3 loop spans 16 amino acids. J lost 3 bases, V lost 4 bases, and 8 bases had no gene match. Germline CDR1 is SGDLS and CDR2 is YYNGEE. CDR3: CASSSWGGQGTDTQYF. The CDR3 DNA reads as TGTGCCAGCAGCTCCTGGGGGGGACAGGGGACAGATACGCAGTATTTT.

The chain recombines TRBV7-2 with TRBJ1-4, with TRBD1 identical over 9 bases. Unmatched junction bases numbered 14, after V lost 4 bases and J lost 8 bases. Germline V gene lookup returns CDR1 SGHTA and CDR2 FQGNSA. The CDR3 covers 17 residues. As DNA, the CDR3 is TGTGCCAGCAGCTGGACAGGGGATTCGAGGTTGGAAGAAAAACTGTTTTTT. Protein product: CASSWTGDSRLEEKLFF.

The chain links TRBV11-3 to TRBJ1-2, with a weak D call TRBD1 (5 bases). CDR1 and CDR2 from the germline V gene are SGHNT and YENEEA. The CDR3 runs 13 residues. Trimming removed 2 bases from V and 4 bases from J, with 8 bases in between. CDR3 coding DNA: TGTGCCAGCAGCTTACAGGGAGGCTATGGCTACACCTTC. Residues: CASSLQGGYGYTF.

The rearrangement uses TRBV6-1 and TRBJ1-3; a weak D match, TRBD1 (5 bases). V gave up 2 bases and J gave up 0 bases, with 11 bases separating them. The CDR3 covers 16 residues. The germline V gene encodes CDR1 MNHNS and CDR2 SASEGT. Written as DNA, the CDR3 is TGTGCCAGCAGTGAACGGGACGGGAGCTCTGGAAACACCATATATTTT. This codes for CASSERDGSSGNTIYF.

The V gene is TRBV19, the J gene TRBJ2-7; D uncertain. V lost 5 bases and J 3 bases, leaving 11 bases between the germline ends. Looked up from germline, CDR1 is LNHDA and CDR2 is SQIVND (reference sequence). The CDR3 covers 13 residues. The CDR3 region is CASSPRDFYEQYF. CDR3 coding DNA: TGTGCCAGTAGTCCCCGAGATTTCTACGAGCAGTACTTC.

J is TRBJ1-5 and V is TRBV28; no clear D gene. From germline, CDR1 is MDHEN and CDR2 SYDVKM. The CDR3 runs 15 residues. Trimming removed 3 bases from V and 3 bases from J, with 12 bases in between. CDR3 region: CASSFSGVYNQPQHF. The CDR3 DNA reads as TGTGCCAGCAGTTTCAGCGGGGTATACAATCAGCCCCAGCATTTT. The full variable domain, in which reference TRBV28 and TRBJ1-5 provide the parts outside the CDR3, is DVKVTQSSRYLVKRTGEKVFLECVQDMDHENMFWYRQDPGLGLRLIYFSYDVKMKEKGDIPEGYSVSREKKERFSLILESASTNQTSMYLCASSFSGVYNQPQHFGDGTRLSIL.

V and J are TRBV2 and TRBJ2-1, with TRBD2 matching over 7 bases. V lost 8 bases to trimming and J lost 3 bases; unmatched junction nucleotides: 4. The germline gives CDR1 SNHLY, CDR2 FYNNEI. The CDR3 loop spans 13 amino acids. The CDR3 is CASRSGYYNEQFF. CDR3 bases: TGTGCCAGCCGTAGCGGGTACTACAATGAGCAGTTCTTC.

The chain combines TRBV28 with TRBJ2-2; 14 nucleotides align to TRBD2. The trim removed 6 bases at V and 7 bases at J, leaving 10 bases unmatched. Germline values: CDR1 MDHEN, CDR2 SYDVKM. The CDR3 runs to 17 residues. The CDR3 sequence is CASSPLTSGGAGGELFF. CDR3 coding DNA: TGTGCCAGCAGCCCGCTGACTAGCGGGGGGGCGGGCGGGGAGCTGTTTTTT.